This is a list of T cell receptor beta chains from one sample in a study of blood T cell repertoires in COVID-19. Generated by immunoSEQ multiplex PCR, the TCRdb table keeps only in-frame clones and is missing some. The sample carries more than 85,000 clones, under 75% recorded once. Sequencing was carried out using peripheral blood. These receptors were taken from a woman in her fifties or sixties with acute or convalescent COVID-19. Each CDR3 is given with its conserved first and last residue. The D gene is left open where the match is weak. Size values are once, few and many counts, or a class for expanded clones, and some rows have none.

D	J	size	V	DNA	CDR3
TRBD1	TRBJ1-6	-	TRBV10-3	TGTGCCATCAGTGCCGCCGGGACAGGGGCCCAGGGGAATTCACCCCTCCACTTT	CAISAAGTGAQGNSPLHF
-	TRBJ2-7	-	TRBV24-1	TGTGCCACCAGTAGGAGGGCAGGGGGCTACGAGCAGTACTTC	CATSRRAGGYEQYF
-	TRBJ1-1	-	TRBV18	TGTGCCAGCTCACCGGCTCGCCCGGGGAGGACTGAAGCTTTCTTT	CASSPARPGRTEAFF
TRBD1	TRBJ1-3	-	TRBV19	TGTGCCAGCGACGATAACAGGGGGGCTGGAAACACCATATATTTT	CASDDNRGAGNTIYF
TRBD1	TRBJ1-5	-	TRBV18	TGTGCCAGCTCCTCGGACAGGAATCAGCCCCAGCATTTT	CASSSDRNQPQHF
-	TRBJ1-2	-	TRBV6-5	TGTGCCAGCAGGTCCGGGATGGCGGCCTATGGCTACACCTTC	CASRSGMAAYGYTF
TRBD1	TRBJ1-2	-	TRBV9	TGTGCCAGCAGCGCCCCGGGACAGGGGGTTCAGGGCTACACCTTC	CASSAPGQGVQGYTF
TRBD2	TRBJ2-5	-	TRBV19	TGTGCCAGTAGTACGGATTGGGGGGGGTCGGCCCAGTACTTC	CASSTDWGGSAQYF
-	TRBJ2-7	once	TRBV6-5	TGTGCCAGCAGCCCCCCACAGAGCTCCTACGAGCAGTACTTC	CASSPPQSSYEQYF
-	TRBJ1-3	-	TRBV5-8	TGTGCCAGCAGCTTGCCCAGCGGGGGCTCTGGAAACACCATATATTTT	CASSLPSGGSGNTIYF
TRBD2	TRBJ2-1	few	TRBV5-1	TGCGCCAGCAGCTCTACTAGCGGGGGGGCAGGTGAGCAGTTCTTC	CASSSTSGGAGEQFF
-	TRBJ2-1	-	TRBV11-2	TGTGCCAGCAGCCTGGAGGGGGCGAGAAACAATGAGCAGTTCTTC	CASSLEGARNNEQFF
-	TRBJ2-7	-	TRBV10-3	TGTGCCATCAGTGTGCAGGAGGAGGGGGCCTCCTACGAGCAGTACTTC	CAISVQEEGASYEQYF
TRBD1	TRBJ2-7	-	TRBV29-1	TGCAGCGCAAAGACAGGGACAGGGCCCTACGAGCAGTACTTC	CSAKTGTGPYEQYF
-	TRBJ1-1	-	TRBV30	TGTGCCTGGAGGGGAGGGATGAACACTGAAGCTTTCTTT	CAWRGGMNTEAFF
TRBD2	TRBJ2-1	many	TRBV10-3	TGTGCCATCAGTGCGGTTAGCGGGGAGGGTTACAATGAGCAGTTCTTC	CAISAVSGEGYNEQFF
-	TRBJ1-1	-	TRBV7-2	TGTGCCAGCAGCGACATTCGGAACACTGAAGCTTTCTTT	CASSDIRNTEAFF